Listed below are T cell receptor beta chains from one sample, sequenced in a study of T cell responses to AZD1222 COVID-19 vaccine. Here immunoSEQ multiplex PCR was the method, and the copy in TCRdb shows in-frame clones only, minus some. The sample carries over 85,000 clones, roughly 90% recorded once. This material consisted of peripheral blood, taken 28 days after the second AZD1222 dose. The receptors were sampled from an adult who received the AZD1222 COVID-19 vaccine. Each CDR3 is given with its conserved first and last residue. The D gene is left open where the match is weak. Clone sizes are given selectively: once, few, many, or a class where the clone is expanded.

V gene	clone size	J gene	D gene	CDR3 protein	CDR3 DNA
TRBV29-1	.	TRBJ2-2	.	CSVERGGELFF	TGCAGCGTTGAAAGGGGCGGGGAGCTGTTTTTT
TRBV7-9	once	TRBJ2-5	TRBD1	CASSLSPGGMMQETQYF	TGTGCCAGCAGCTTAAGCCCAGGGGGCATGATGCAAGAGACCCAGTACTTC
TRBV7-8	.	TRBJ1-2	TRBD1	CASSSTGGGYGYTF	TGTGCCAGCAGCTCAACAGGGGGCGGCTATGGCTACACCTTC
TRBV6-5	once	TRBJ1-1	TRBD1	CASNRDRVTEAFF	TGTGCCAGCAACCGGGACAGGGTAACTGAAGCTTTCTTT
TRBV11-2	.	TRBJ1-2	TRBD1	CASSLESRQGTNYGYTF	TGTGCCAGCAGCTTAGAGAGCAGACAGGGAACTAACTATGGCTACACCTTC
TRBV11-3	.	TRBJ1-6	.	CASSLKGDSPLHF	TGTGCCAGCAGCTTAAAAGGGGATTCACCCCTCCACTTT
TRBV5-1	.	TRBJ2-3	TRBD2	CASSLNPGLGSDTQYF	TGCGCCAGCAGCCTCAATCCGGGACTAGGATCTGATACGCAGTATTTT
TRBV9	.	TRBJ1-1	.	CASSVEPGAGTEAFF	TGTGCCAGCAGCGTAGAACCGGGGGCCGGGACTGAAGCTTTCTTT
TRBV9	.	TRBJ2-1	.	CASSDPLRETYNEQFF	TGTGCCAGCAGCGACCCCCTCCGGGAGACGTACAATGAGCAGTTCTTC
TRBV2	.	TRBJ1-5	.	CASSRDSNQPQHF	TGTGCCAGCAGCAGGGACAGCAATCAGCCCCAGCATTTT
TRBV3-1/TRBV3-2	.	TRBJ2-5	.	CASSQAEGETQYF	TGTGCCAGCAGCCAAGCTGAGGGAGAGACCCAGTACTTC
TRBV9	.	TRBJ2-7	TRBD2	CASSVEAGGPRPYEQYF	TGTGCCAGCAGCGTAGAGGCGGGAGGGCCCCGGCCCTACGAGCAGTACTTC
TRBV28	.	TRBJ2-1	TRBD2	CASSTSGSSKYNEQFF	TGTGCCAGCAGTACTAGCGGGAGTTCGAAATACAATGAGCAGTTCTTC
TRBV6-5	.	TRBJ1-2	.	CASRPTSTVFSGYTF	TGTGCCAGCCGTCCCACCTCGACAGTTTTCTCCGGCTACACCTTC
TRBV9	.	TRBJ2-1	TRBD1	CASSVYGTASYNEQFF	TGTGCCAGCAGCGTGTACGGGACAGCCTCCTACAATGAGCAGTTCTTC
TRBV11-2	.	TRBJ2-3	.	CASSSRPSTDTQYF	TGTGCCAGCAGCTCCCGGCCGTCAACAGATACGCAGTATTTT
TRBV30	few	TRBJ1-1	.	CAWSVIGGTEAFF	TGTGCCTGGAGTGTAATAGGAGGCACTGAAGCTTTCTTT
TRBV5-1	.	TRBJ1-2	.	CASSKYRDGYTF	TGCGCCAGCAGCAAGTACAGGGACGGCTACACCTTC
TRBV6-5	few	TRBJ2-2	TRBD1	CASSPLQGAGELFF	TGTGCCAGCAGTCCTCTACAGGGGGCCGGGGAGCTGTTTTTT
TRBV5-1	few	TRBJ1-2	.	CASSLGDVFYGYTF	TGCGCCAGCAGCTTGGGGGACGTCTTCTATGGCTACACCTTC
TRBV18	.	TRBJ1-5	.	CASSRSGGVGGNQPQHF	TGTGCCAGCTCACGGAGTGGAGGGGTAGGGGGCAATCAGCCCCAGCATTTT
TRBV3-1/TRBV3-2	.	TRBJ1-1	.	CASSPLGGVEAFF	TGTGCCAGCAGCCCCTTGGGGGGAGTTGAAGCTTTCTTT
TRBV5-1	.	TRBJ2-7	TRBD1	CASSTQGAGDEQYF	TGCGCCAGCAGCACACAGGGGGCCGGGGACGAGCAGTACTTC
TRBV28	.	TRBJ1-5	.	CASSLKLWRDYSNQPQHF	TGTGCCAGCAGTTTGAAACTTTGGAGGGATTATAGCAATCAGCCCCAGCATTTT
TRBV5-1	.	TRBJ2-7	.	CASSFWRDATYEQYF	TGCGCCAGCAGCTTTTGGCGGGATGCGACCTACGAGCAGTACTTC
TRBV28	.	TRBJ1-2	.	CASSQTRYGYTF	TGTGCCAGCAGTCAGACGAGGTATGGCTACACCTTC
TRBV18	.	TRBJ2-1	TRBD1	CASSPPGRTGINNEQFF	TGTGCCAGCTCACCACCGGGTCGGACAGGGATTAACAATGAGCAGTTCTTC
TRBV5-4	.	TRBJ2-2	.	CASSLDRMVGELFF	TGTGCCAGCAGCTTGGACAGAATGGTCGGGGAGCTGTTTTTT
TRBV30	.	TRBJ1-5	.	CAWSVRGNQPQHF	TGTGCCTGGAGTGTACGTGGTAATCAGCCCCAGCATTTT
TRBV5-8	.	TRBJ1-5	.	CASSSINQPQHF	TGTGCCAGCAGCTCAATCAATCAGCCCCAGCATTTT
TRBV19	once	TRBJ1-2	.	CASNPRGRVGYTF	TGTGCCAGTAATCCCCGGGGGCGAGTTGGCTACACCTTC
TRBV7-2	.	TRBJ1-5	.	CASSLGFWSAGRQPQHF	TGTGCCAGCAGCTTAGGTTTTTGGTCGGCAGGGCGACAGCCCCAGCATTTT
TRBV13	.	TRBJ2-1	.	CASRRTVDYSYNEQFF	TGTGCCAGCAGGCGGACAGTGGACTACTCCTACAATGAGCAGTTCTTC
TRBV7-9	.	TRBJ2-1	TRBD1	CASSRQGSNEQFF	TGTGCCAGCAGCCGACAGGGTTCCAATGAGCAGTTCTTC
TRBV6-6	.	TRBJ1-2	TRBD1	CASSYGGTGGRSYTF	TGTGCCAGCAGTTACGGGGGGACAGGGGGTAGGAGCTACACCTTC
TRBV3-1/TRBV3-2	.	TRBJ1-2	.	CASSQDINRRGYGYTF	TGTGCCAGCAGCCAAGATATTAACAGGAGGGGCTATGGCTACACCTTC
TRBV11-2	.	TRBJ2-2	TRBD2	CASSHGLAPGELFF	TGTGCCAGCAGCCACGGACTAGCCCCCGGGGAGCTGTTTTTT
TRBV7-2	once	TRBJ1-6	.	CASSSLINSPLHF	TGTGCCAGCAGCTCCTTAATTAATTCACCCCTCCACTTT
TRBV4-1	.	TRBJ1-5	TRBD1	CASSQVIFGDSDNQPQHF	TGCGCCAGCAGCCAAGTTATCTTCGGGGACAGTGACAATCAGCCCCAGCATTTT
TRBV7-3	.	TRBJ1-3	.	CASRDSRRGRSSGNTIYF	TGTGCCAGCAGGGATTCGCGGCGGGGACGTAGCTCTGGAAACACCATATATTTT
TRBV5-4	.	TRBJ2-6	.	CASRTWEGAASGANVLTF	TGTGCCAGCAGGACGTGGGAGGGGGCGGCGTCTGGGGCCAACGTCCTGACTTTC
TRBV30	.	TRBJ1-4	.	CAATGQVLTNEKLFF	TGTGCCGCCACCGGGCAGGTGCTAACTAATGAAAAACTGTTTTTT